Below are 29 T cell receptor beta chains sequenced from a single sample in a study of blood T cell repertoires in COVID-19. Data came from immunoSEQ multiplex PCR; TCRdb stores just in-frame clones and leaves some out. The profile covers 150,000 to 200,000 clones, with under 85% appearing a single time and around 6.1% taken by the ten largest. Sample: peripheral blood. These receptors came from a woman aged 40 to 50 with acute or convalescent COVID-19.

Turning to this clone: It is likely a read error, because the conserved phenylalanine at the end of the CDR3 is missing. Because the CDR3's place on the DNA is in doubt, the DNA is left out and the CDR3 is given as listed by TCRdb. The rearrangement uses TRBV19 and TRBJ1-3; the D segment call TRBD1 is taken from the table without a DNA check. Termini included, the CDR3 measures 13 amino acids. Germline V gene data show CDR1 as LNHDA and CDR2 as SQIVND (reference sequence). CDR3 residues: CASSTRTARDILL.

V and J are TRBV7-2 and TRBJ2-5; D unresolved. Trimming shortened V by 3 bases and J by 5 bases, and 7 bases separated the two germline ends. CDR1 SGHTA and CDR2 FQGNSA come from the germline V gene. CDR3 size: 12 residues. CDR3 region: CASSFIAETQYF. The CDR3 DNA sequence: TGTGCCAGCAGCTTTATTGCGGAGACCCAGTACTTC. Combining the CDR3 with reference TRBV7-2 and TRBJ2-5 gives the whole variable domain GAGVSQSPSNKVTEKGKDVELRCDPISGHTALYWYRQSLGQGLEFLIYFQGNSAPDKSGLPSDRFSAERTGGSVSTLTIQRTQQEDSAVYLCASSFIAETQYFGPGTRLLVL.

The CDR3 sequence is CASSPPGGGAYEQYF. The CDR3, as DNA: TGTGCCAGCTCACCACCTGGGGGAGGGGCCTACGAGCAGTACTTC. The chain combines TRBV18 with TRBJ2-7, with 7 bases matching TRBD2. From germline, CDR1 is KGHSH and CDR2 LQKENI. V gave up 0 bases and J gave up 2 bases; unmatched junction bases: 4. CDR3 length: 15 residues.

In its sample, this clone was seen once. In DNA, the CDR3 is TGTGCCAGCAGCCAAGGCGGGGGTACCGGGGAGCTGTTTTTT. The encoded protein is CASSQGGGTGELFF. This chain connects TRBV3-1 (or the pseudogene TRBV3-2) to TRBJ2-2; 7 nucleotides align to TRBD2. V lost 1 base and J lost 5; bases outside the gene matches: 1. This CDR3 has 14 residues. Germline CDR1 LGHDT, CDR2 YNNKEL (reference sequence).

The chain combines TRBV11-2 with TRBJ1-6; D unresolved. Trimming pared 0 bases from V and 3 bases from J, leaving 12 bases between. In germline, CDR1 is SGHAT, CDR2 FQNNGV. The CDR3 runs 17 residues. In DNA form, the CDR3 reads TGTGCCAGCAGCTTAGATAACCCACGGTTCTATAATTCACCCCTCCACTTT. Translation: CASSLDNPRFYNSPLHF.

This clone has only a few counts. This chain links TRBV2 with TRBJ1-1; 7 nucleotides agree with TRBD1. The CDR3 runs 11 residues. V shed 7 bases, J shed 7 bases, and the junction held 3 bases outside the gene matches. Germline lookup yields CDR1 SNHLY and CDR2 FYNNEI. This CDR3 is CASNWDSEAFF. DNA of the CDR3: TGTGCCAGCAATTGGGACAGTGAAGCTTTCTTT. Full variable domain (rest looked up from reference TRBV2 and TRBJ1-1): EPEVTQTPSHQVTQMGQEVILRCVPISNHLYFYWYRQILGQKVEFLVSFYNNEISEKSEIFDDQFSVERPDGSNFTLKIRSTKLEDSAMYFCASNWDSEAFFGQGTRLTVV.

The genes are TRBV2 and TRBJ1-4; D is perhaps TRBD1 (5 bases). The CDR3 covers 17 residues. CDR1 and CDR2 from the germline V gene are SNHLY and FYNNEI. Trimming pared 8 bases from V and 8 bases from J, leaving 27 bases between. CDR3 region: CASRKGQGGVWTEKLFF. DNA for the CDR3: TGTGCCAGCCGCAAGGGGCAGGGTGGAGTCTGGACCGAAAAACTGTTTTTT.

The chain employs TRBV2 and TRBJ2-1; a weak D match, TRBD2 (6 bases). The V and J ends lost 6 bases and 9 bases respectively, with 15 bases between them. The V gene's germline CDR1 is SNHLY and CDR2 FYNNEI. The CDR3 has 13 residues. The CDR3 region has the DNA TGTGCCAGCAGAGGTAGGGAGGAGGGTGAGCAGTTCTTC. It codes for CASRGREEGEQFF.

In its sample, this clone was seen once. CDR3 coding DNA: TGTGCCAGCAATCTAGGACAGGGGGGTTACGAGCAGTACTTC. This codes for CASNLGQGGYEQYF. V usage is TRBV9 and J usage is TRBJ2-7, with 10 bases fitting TRBD1. V gave up 6 bases and J gave up 4 bases; unmatched junction bases: 7. Germline V lookup: CDR1 SGDLS, CDR2 YYNGEE. The CDR3 extends over 14 amino acids.

This clone appeared a few times. The rearrangement joins TRBV4-1 to TRBJ2-7, with 9 nucleotides matching TRBD1. The V gene's germline CDR1 is MGHRA and CDR2 YSYEKL. Trimming took 3 bases from V and 4 from J; bases not matched to a gene: 7. The CDR3 loop spans 15 amino acids. The CDR3 DNA follows: TGCGCCAGCAGCCACCCGACAGGGGGGTATTACGAGCAGTACTTC. Amino acids: CASSHPTGGYYEQYF.

The chain recombines TRBV19 with TRBJ1-1; 8 bases are shared with TRBD1. CDR3 size: 14 residues. V lost 4 bases to trimming and J lost 8 bases; unmatched junction nucleotides: 9. CDR1 is LNHDA and CDR2 is SQIVND in the germline V gene (reference sequence). The CDR3 region is CASSRGFRQGEAFF. DNA of the CDR3: TGTGCCAGTAGTAGGGGGTTTCGACAGGGGGAAGCTTTCTTT.

V is TRBV5-1 and J is TRBJ2-1; 7 bases fit TRBD1. With V trimmed by 4 bases and J by 1 base, 8 bases remained unmatched. Germline CDR1 reads SGHRS; CDR2 reads YFSETQ. The CDR3 is made up of 16 amino acids. The CDR3 region has the DNA TGCGCCAGCAGCGTCGGGACAGCTCCATCCTACAATGAGCAGTTCTTC. Its translation: CASSVGTAPSYNEQFF. Full variable domain (missing parts from reference TRBV5-1 and TRBJ2-1): KAGVTQTPRYLIKTRGQQVTLSCSPISGHRSVSWYQQTPGQGLQFLFEYFSETQRNKGNFPGRFSGRQFSNSRSEMNVSTLELGDSALYLCASSVGTAPSYNEQFFGPGTRLTVL.

The chain is built from TRBV11-1 and TRBJ2-1; 7 bases agree with TRBD1. V lost 3 bases and J lost 7; bases outside the gene matches: 6. CDR3 length: 14 residues. Germline V gene lookup returns CDR1 SGHAT and CDR2 FQDESV (reference sequence). The CDR3 DNA reads as TGTGCCAGCAGCTTCCGCGACAGGGCTAATGAGCAGTTCTTC. It specifies CASSFRDRANEQFF.

V and J are TRBV5-1 and TRBJ2-2; 13 bases agree with TRBD2. The CDR3 loop spans 16 amino acids. V dropped 4 bases and J dropped 9; count of bases not matched to a gene: 9. CDR1 and CDR2 from the germline V gene are SGHRS and YFSETQ. The CDR3 DNA sequence: TGCGCCAGCAGCCTGGGACTAGCGGGAATTAGTAGGGAGCTGTTTTTT. This sequence encodes CASSLGLAGISRELFF.

The rearrangement uses TRBV14 and TRBJ1-1, with D unresolved. This CDR3 comprises 13 residues. V lost 4 bases and J lost 1, with 7 bases in between. The V gene's germline CDR1 is SGHDN and CDR2 FVKESK. The CDR3 protein is CASSRQTNTEAFF. The CDR3, as DNA: TGTGCCAGCAGCCGGCAAACGAACACTGAAGCTTTCTTT.

This chain uses TRBV3-1 (or the pseudogene TRBV3-2) with TRBJ1-1; 7 nucleotides align to TRBD1. The ends lost 3 bases at V and 0 bases at J; junction bases unmatched: 16. The CDR3 sequence is 19 residues long. Germline loops: CDR1 LGHDT, CDR2 YNNKEL (reference sequence). CDR3 nucleotides: TGTGCCAGCAGCCAGACCTTATTTGGGACAGTCTTAATGAACACTGAAGCTTTCTTT. It codes for CASSQTLFGTVLMNTEAFF.

CDR3 region: CSTLSGTGGFGYTF. CDR3 in DNA: TGCAGCACACTTAGCGGGACAGGGGGCTTCGGCTACACCTTC. The V gene is TRBV29-1, the J gene TRBJ1-2; TRBD1 agrees at 12 bases. Germline-derived CDR1 and CDR2 are SQVTM and ANQGSEA. V shed 8 bases, J shed 8 bases, and the junction held 12 bases outside the gene matches. CDR3 length equals 14 residues.

The V and J genes are TRBV7-9 and TRBJ1-1; D not certain. CDR1 is SEHNR, CDR2 FQNEAQ, per germline (reference sequence). The CDR3 is 11 amino acids. V lost 3 bases to trimming and J lost 5 bases, with 4 bases between them. CDR3 region: CASSLRTEAFF. DNA for the CDR3: TGTGCCAGCAGCTTGCGGACTGAAGCTTTCTTT. Filled out from reference TRBV7-9 and TRBJ1-1, the complete variable domain reads DTGVSQNPRHKITKRGQNVTFRCDPISEHNRLYWYRQTLGQGPEFLTYFQNEAQLEKSRLLSDRFSAERPKGSFSTLEIQRTEQGDSAMYLCASSLRTEAFFGQGTRLTVV.

The V and J genes are TRBV19 and TRBJ1-1, with unresolved D. Germline V gene lookup returns CDR1 LNHDA and CDR2 SQIVND (reference sequence). V was clipped by 9 bases and J by 1 base, with 21 bases between them. The CDR3 extends over 16 amino acids. CDR3 loop: CASLMGPTWANTEAFF. The CDR3 DNA follows: TGTGCCAGCCTAATGGGCCCCACTTGGGCGAACACTGAAGCTTTCTTT.

The chain has TRBV2 and TRBJ1-2, with a weak D call TRBD1 (5 bases). Germline loops: CDR1 SNHLY, CDR2 FYNNEI. This CDR3 is 13 amino acids long. The germline V and J ends were trimmed by 7 bases and 4 bases, with 13 bases remaining between them. CDR3 DNA sequence: TGTGCCAGCAACGTTAGGGGAAGCTATGGCTACACCTTC. It yields the protein CASNVRGSYGYTF.

This chain links TRBV6-5 with TRBJ1-1; 7 bases are shared with TRBD1. V was clipped by 4 bases and J by 4 bases; unmatched bases: 3. The germline V gene has CDR1 MNHEY and CDR2 SVGAGI. The CDR3 sequence is 13 residues long. The DNA of the CDR3 is TGTGCCAGCAGTTTGAGACAGGGCACTGAAGCTTTCTTT. Translating it yields CASSLRQGTEAFF.

This chain joins TRBV6-6 and TRBJ2-3, with 8 bases identical to TRBD1. The CDR3 is 14 residues long. Unmatched junction bases numbered 5, after V lost 9 bases and J lost 0 bases. Germline values: CDR1 MNHNY, CDR2 SVGAGI (reference sequence). CDR3 sequence reads: CASRGQASTDTQYF. DNA of the CDR3: TGTGCCAGTAGGGGACAGGCTAGCACAGATACGCAGTATTTT.

The chain uses TRBV25-1 and TRBJ1-1, with 8 bases lining up with TRBD1. The CDR3 runs to 13 residues. The germline V gene has CDR1 MGHDK and CDR2 SYGVNS. The J segment lost 10 bases and the V segment lost 8 bases, leaving 12 bases of the junction unmatched. This CDR3 reads CASERQGYRGAFF. CDR3 coding DNA: TGTGCCAGCGAACGACAGGGGTATAGAGGAGCTTTCTTT.

This clone was observed once. This sample includes further DNA sequences coding for the same CDR3. The chain has TRBV27 and TRBJ1-2; D not resolved. Germline CDR1 reads MNHEY; CDR2 reads SMNVEV (reference sequence). The CDR3 extends over 13 amino acids. Trimming stripped 3 bases from V and 3 bases from J, with 8 bases between. This chain's CDR3 is CASSFGRDYGYTF. The DNA of the CDR3 is TGTGCCAGCAGTTTCGGGAGAGACTATGGCTACACCTTC.

The chain joins TRBV16 to TRBJ1-1, with D possibly matching TRBD1 (6 bases). Deletions cut 2 bases from V and 5 bases from J, with 24 bases between. The germline gives CDR1 KGHSY, CDR2 FQNENV. The CDR3 length is 18 residues. CDR3 residues: CASSQSRGGIPGGTEAFF. The CDR3 DNA reads as TGTGCCAGCAGCCAAAGTAGAGGGGGAATCCCCGGAGGTACTGAAGCTTTCTTT. The full variable domain, rest sourced from reference TRBV16 and TRBJ1-1, is GEEVAQTPKHLVRGEGQKAKLYCAPIKGHSYVFWYQQVLKNEFKFLISFQNENVFDETGMPKERFSAKCLPNSPCSLEIQATKLEDSAVYFCASSQSRGGIPGGTEAFFGQGTRLTVV.

The chain couples TRBV6-5 to TRBJ1-4; 9 nucleotides agree with TRBD1. With 6 bases clipped from V and 5 bases from J, the junction kept 7 bases outside the gene matches. This CDR3 is built from 15 residues. Germline V CDR1 and CDR2: MNHEY, SVGAGI. This CDR3 is CASSASTGGNEKLFF. In nucleotides, the CDR3 is TGTGCCAGCAGCGCCTCGACAGGGGGGAATGAAAAACTGTTTTTT.

This chain joins TRBV2 and TRBJ2-7, with a weak D call TRBD2 (5 bases). V was cut by 6 bases and J by 1 base, with 22 bases left in between. The CDR3 covers 17 residues. Germline-derived CDR1 and CDR2 are SNHLY and FYNNEI. The CDR3 here is CASSAPSGVYISYEQYF. The CDR3 DNA reads as TGTGCCAGCAGCGCTCCCTCCGGGGTGTATATATCCTACGAGCAGTACTTC.

The gene calls are TRBV5-6 and TRBJ1-3; 8 bases map to TRBD1. The CDR3 runs 15 residues. Germline CDR1 and CDR2: SGHDT and YYEEEE. V dropped 0 bases and J dropped 3; count of bases not matched to a gene: 2. CDR3 loop: CASSLGQGFGNTIYF. The CDR3 nucleotides read TGTGCCAGCAGCTTGGGACAGGGGTTTGGAAACACCATATATTTT.

The chain recombines TRBV6-1 with TRBJ1-2, with 11 nucleotides matching TRBD1. The V and J ends lost 3 bases and 6 bases, in that order; junction bases with no gene match: 6. The CDR3 is 15 amino acids. Germline V gene data show CDR1 as MNHNS and CDR2 as SASEGT. The chain's CDR3 is CASSDWTGGEDGYTF. The CDR3 DNA is TGTGCCAGCAGTGATTGGACAGGGGGCGAAGATGGCTACACCTTC.